The 21 T cell receptor beta chains below all came from one sample that was sequenced in a study of blood T cell repertoires in COVID-19. Profiled with immunoSEQ multiplex PCR; TCRdb holds only in-frame clones, not every one. This table has 90,000 to 150,000 clones, 85% to 90% appearing once. Input material: peripheral blood. The receptor set was obtained from a man in his 70s who had recovered from COVID-19.

The chain links TRBV4-1 to TRBJ2-1; TRBD1 is a possible D gene (6 bases). Per germline, CDR1 MGHRA and CDR2 YSYEKL. The CDR3 has 15 residues. Trimming took 0 bases from V and 4 from J, leaving 10 bases between them. The CDR3 bases are TGCGCCAGCAGCCAAGATTTACAGGGTTACAATGAGCAGTTCTTC. Amino acids: CASSQDLQGYNEQFF.

This chain joins TRBV7-2 and TRBJ2-7, with D maybe TRBD1 (5 bases). Germline CDR1 SGHTA, CDR2 FQGNSA. This CDR3 is built from 11 residues. Trimming took 5 bases from V and 6 from J, leaving 8 bases between them. In nucleotides, the CDR3 is TGTGCCAGCAGCGCCGACAGCGAGCAGTACTTC. Translating gives CASSADSEQYF.

The genes are TRBV28 and TRBJ2-7; the match to TRBD2 covers 13 bases. CDR1 is MDHEN, CDR2 SYDVKM, per germline. V shed 6 bases, J shed 4 bases, and the junction held 3 bases outside the gene matches. This CDR3 region has 14 residues. CDR3 DNA: TGTGCCAGCAGGCAACTAGCGGGAGGGTACGAGCAGTACTTC. Its protein is CASRQLAGGYEQYF.

This clone was counted a single time. This chain connects TRBV5-1 to TRBJ1-2, with a weak D call TRBD1 (5 bases). V was trimmed by 4 bases and J by 4 bases, leaving 8 bases between them. The CDR3 runs 12 residues. Germline V gene data show CDR1 as SGHRS and CDR2 as YFSETQ. The CDR3 here is CASSADSYGYTF. The CDR3 coding sequence is TGCGCCAGCAGCGCCGACAGCTATGGCTACACCTTC.

J is TRBJ2-7 and V is TRBV28, with TRBD1 matching over 8 bases. After removal of 6 bases from V and 2 bases from J, the junction contained 9 bases not matched to a gene. The length of the CDR3 is 15 residues. Per the germline V gene, CDR1 is MDHEN and CDR2 is SYDVKM. Here the CDR3 reads CASSSPGQGPYEQYF. The CDR3 DNA sequence: TGTGCCAGCAGCTCCCCTGGACAGGGCCCCTACGAGCAGTACTTC.

The chain couples TRBV4-2 to TRBJ1-5; 9 bases fit TRBD1. This CDR3 is 15 amino acids long. CDR1 and CDR2 (germline): LGHNA, YNFKEQ. J gave up 4 bases and V 3 bases, and 4 bases lay outside the gene matches. The CDR3 sequence is CASSQTGGINQPQHF. CDR3 DNA: TGTGCCAGCAGCCAGACAGGGGGAATAAATCAGCCCCAGCATTTT.

The V gene is TRBV24-1, the J gene TRBJ2-2; TRBD2 might be the D (7 bases). The CDR3 loop spans 13 amino acids. The ends were cut back, 9 bases at V and 6 bases at J, with 13 bases in the middle. CDR1 is KGHDR, CDR2 SFDVKD, per germline. The CDR3 region is CATSPGGPGELFF. The CDR3 DNA sequence: TGTGCCACCTCTCCGGGGGGCCCCGGGGAGCTGTTTTTT.

The CDR3 region is CASSLGRQRSYNEQFF. The CDR3 DNA reads as TGTGCCAGCAGCTTGGGTAGGCAGCGCTCCTACAATGAGCAGTTCTTC. J is TRBJ2-1 and V is TRBV5-5, with D uncertain. This CDR3 comprises 16 residues. Trimming shortened V by 0 bases and J by 0 bases, and 10 bases separated the two germline ends. Germline lookup yields CDR1 SGHKS and CDR2 YYEKEE (reference sequence).

The chain uses TRBV5-1 and TRBJ2-1, with 12 bases that match TRBD2. This CDR3 spans 14 amino acids. Germline V gives CDR1 SGHRS, CDR2 YFSETQ. J was trimmed by 7 bases and V by 4 bases; bases with no gene match: 3. CDR3 nucleotide sequence: TGCGCCAGCAGCCACGGACTAGCGGGGAATGAGCAGTTCTTC. Its protein is CASSHGLAGNEQFF.

The chain employs TRBV5-4 and TRBJ1-2; unclear D gene. V lost 0 bases to trimming and J lost 7 bases, with 16 bases between them. The V gene's germline CDR1 is SGHNT and CDR2 YYREEE (reference sequence). This CDR3 has 15 residues. The CDR3 bases are TGTGCCAGCAGCTTGGGACCCGGGTCACGATTTGGCTACACCTTC. Translated, it gives CASSLGPGSRFGYTF.

The chain has TRBV7-2 and TRBJ2-7, with TRBD1 matching 7 bases. The V gene's germline CDR1 is SGHTA and CDR2 FQGNSA. The CDR3 is 14 residues long. V dropped 7 bases and J dropped 4; count of bases not matched to a gene: 10. CDR3 in amino acids: CASTLSGGKYEQYF. Written as DNA, the CDR3 is TGTGCCAGCACCCTGTCAGGGGGAAAATACGAGCAGTACTTC.

The chain couples TRBV9 to TRBJ2-1; 9 bases map to TRBD1. V lost 5 bases, J lost 3 bases, and 6 bases stayed unmatched. Per the germline V gene, CDR1 is SGDLS and CDR2 is YYNGEE. This CDR3 region has 15 residues. The CDR3 coding sequence is TGTGCCAGCAGACCGACAGGGGGGGACTACAATGAGCAGTTCTTC. Protein product: CASRPTGGDYNEQFF.

This clone showed up just a few times. Other DNA sequences from this sample encode an identical CDR3 as well. This chain links TRBV28 with TRBJ2-7; 9 positions match TRBD1. V lost 5 bases and J lost 1; bases outside the gene matches: 3. The CDR3 spans 14 residues. Germline V CDR1 and CDR2: MDHEN, SYDVKM. Written as DNA, the CDR3 is TGTGCCAGCAGTGGAGGACAGGGGTCCTACGAGCAGTACTTC. It translates to CASSGGQGSYEQYF.

As DNA, the CDR3 is TGTGCCAGCAGCTCCGGCACAGATACGCAGTATTTT. Protein: CASSSGTDTQYF. The J gene is TRBJ2-3, the V gene TRBV7-3, with unresolved D. This CDR3 comprises 12 residues. Trimming removed 4 bases from V and 1 base from J, with 3 bases in between. Germline lookup yields CDR1 SGHTA and CDR2 FQGTGA.

V and J are TRBV4-3 and TRBJ2-2, with TRBD1 matching over 9 bases. V dropped 4 bases and J dropped 7; count of bases not matched to a gene: 7. Germline CDR1 and CDR2: LGHNA and YSLEER. This CDR3 spans 15 amino acids. CDR3 amino acids: CASSRDRVASGELFF. CDR3 sequence (DNA): TGCGCCAGCAGCCGGGACAGGGTAGCGAGCGGGGAGCTGTTTTTT.

This sequence joins TRBV29-1 and TRBJ2-3, with TRBD1 as a possible D gene (6 bases). With 3 bases removed from V and 1 base from J, the gap between germline ends came to 8 bases. CDR1 SQVTM and CDR2 ANQGSEA come from the germline V gene. The length of the CDR3 is 13 residues. CDR3 in amino acids: CSVDPGGTDTQYF. The CDR3, as DNA: TGCAGCGTTGACCCAGGGGGCACAGATACGCAGTATTTT.

The chain joins TRBV6-5 to TRBJ1-6; unclear D gene. Trimming stripped 2 bases from V and 7 bases from J, with 12 bases between. There are 15 residues in the CDR3. Germline CDR1 is MNHEY and CDR2 is SVGAGI. The CDR3 region has the DNA TGTGCCAGCAGTTACCTCGGAACGGGAAATTCACCCCTCCACTTT. It specifies CASSYLGTGNSPLHF.

This chain joins TRBV5-4 and TRBJ2-3, with 8 bases matching TRBD2. V shed 3 bases and J 4 bases; nucleotides not matched to a gene: 1. The germline V gene encodes CDR1 SGHNT and CDR2 YYREEE (reference sequence). The CDR3 consists of 13 residues. CDR3 in amino acids: CASSSGGPDTQYF. The CDR3 region has the DNA TGTGCCAGCAGCTCGGGAGGGCCAGATACGCAGTATTTT.

In nucleotides, the CDR3 is TGCGCCAGCAGCCCCGGGACAGGGGCCTGGAACTCGAACACTGAAGCTTTCTTT. Translated: CASSPGTGAWNSNTEAFF. V is TRBV5-1 and J is TRBJ1-1; 10 bases line up with TRBD1. The CDR3 extends over 18 amino acids. Germline CDR1 SGHRS, CDR2 YFSETQ. Losses at the gene ends were 4 bases for V and 1 base for J; bases not matched to a gene: 13. Full variable domain (rest looked up from reference TRBV5-1 and TRBJ1-1): KAGVTQTPRYLIKTRGQQVTLSCSPISGHRSVSWYQQTPGQGLQFLFEYFSETQRNKGNFPGRFSGRQFSNSRSEMNVSTLELGDSALYLCASSPGTGAWNSNTEAFFGQGTRLTVV.

The rearrangement links TRBV7-5 to TRBJ2-5; the table assigns TRBD1, which was not confirmed against the DNA. TRBV7-5 is an annotated pseudogene. This CDR3 has 13 residues. The CDR3: CARLRLPGETQYF. CDR3 DNA: TGTGCCAGATTACGTCTGCCAGGAGAGACCCAGTACTTC.

V gene TRBV5-6 combines with J gene TRBJ1-1; TRBD1 matches at 7 bases. After removal of 3 bases from V and 3 bases from J, the junction contained 11 bases not matched to a gene. Germline V gene data show CDR1 as SGHDT and CDR2 as YYEEEE. This CDR3 has 16 residues. The CDR3 loop reads CASSSSGGGVDTEAFF. The CDR3 coding sequence is TGTGCCAGCAGCTCCTCAGGGGGAGGAGTGGACACTGAAGCTTTCTTT.